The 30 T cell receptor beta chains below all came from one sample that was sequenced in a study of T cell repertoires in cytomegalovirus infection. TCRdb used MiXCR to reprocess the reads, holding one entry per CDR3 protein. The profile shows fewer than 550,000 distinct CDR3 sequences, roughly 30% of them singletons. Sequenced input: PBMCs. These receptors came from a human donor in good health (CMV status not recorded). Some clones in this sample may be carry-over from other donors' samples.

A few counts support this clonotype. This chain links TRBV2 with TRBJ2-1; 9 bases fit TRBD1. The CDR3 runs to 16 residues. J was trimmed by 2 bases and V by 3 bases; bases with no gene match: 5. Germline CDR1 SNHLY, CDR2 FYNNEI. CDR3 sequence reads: CASSENRGRPYNEQFF. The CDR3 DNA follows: TGTGCCAGCAGTGAGAACAGGGGGCGACCCTACAATGAGCAGTTCTTC.

The CDR3 reads CHRSWGRENSPLHF. CDR3 nucleotides: TGTCACAGAAGTTGGGGACGGGAAAATTCACCCCTCCACTTT. This rearrangement joins TRBV6-5 to TRBJ1-6, with D possibly matching TRBD1 (5 bases). The CDR3 is made up of 14 amino acids. Germline CDR1 is MNHEY and CDR2 is SVGAGI.

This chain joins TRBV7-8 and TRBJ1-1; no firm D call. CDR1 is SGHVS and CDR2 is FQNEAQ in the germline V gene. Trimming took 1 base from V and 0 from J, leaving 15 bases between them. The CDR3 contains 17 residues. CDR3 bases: TGTGCCAGCAGCTTAGTTACAGTTCTCTTAATGAACACTGAAGCTTTCTTT. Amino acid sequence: CASSLVTVLLMNTEAFF.

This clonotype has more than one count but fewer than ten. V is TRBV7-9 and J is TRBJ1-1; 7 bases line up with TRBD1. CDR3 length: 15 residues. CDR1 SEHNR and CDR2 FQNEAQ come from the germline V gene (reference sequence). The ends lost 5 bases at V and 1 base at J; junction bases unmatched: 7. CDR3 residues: CASSPRTGPNTEAFF. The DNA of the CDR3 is TGTGCCAGCAGCCCTAGGACAGGACCGAACACTGAAGCTTTCTTT.

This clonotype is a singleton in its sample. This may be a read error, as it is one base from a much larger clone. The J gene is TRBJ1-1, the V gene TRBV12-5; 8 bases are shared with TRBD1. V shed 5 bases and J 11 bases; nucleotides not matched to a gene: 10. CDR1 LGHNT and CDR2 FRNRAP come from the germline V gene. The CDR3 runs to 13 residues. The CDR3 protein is CASGPGTGPDAFF. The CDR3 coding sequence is TGTGCTAGTGGTCCCGGGACAGGACCCGATGCTTTCTTT.

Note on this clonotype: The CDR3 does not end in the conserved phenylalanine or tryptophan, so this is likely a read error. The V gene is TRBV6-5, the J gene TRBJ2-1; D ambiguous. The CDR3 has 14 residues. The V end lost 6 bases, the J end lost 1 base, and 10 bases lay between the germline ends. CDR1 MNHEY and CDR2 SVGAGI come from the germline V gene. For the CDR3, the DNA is TGTGCCAGCAGGGGAACACGTTCCTACAATGAGCAGTTCTTA. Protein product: CASRGTRSYNEQFL.

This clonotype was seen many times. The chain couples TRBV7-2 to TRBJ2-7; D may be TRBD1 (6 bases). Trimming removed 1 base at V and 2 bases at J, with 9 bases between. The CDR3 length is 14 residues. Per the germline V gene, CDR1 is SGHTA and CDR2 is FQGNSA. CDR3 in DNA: TGTGCCAGCAGCTTAGATCACAGGGCCTACGAGCAGTACTTC. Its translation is CASSLDHRAYEQYF.

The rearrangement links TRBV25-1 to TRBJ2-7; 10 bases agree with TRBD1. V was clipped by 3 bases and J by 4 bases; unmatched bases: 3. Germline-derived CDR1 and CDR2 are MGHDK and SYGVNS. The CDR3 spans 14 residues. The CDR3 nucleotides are TGTGCCAGCAGTGAGGTGGACAGGGGGTACGAGCAGTACTTC. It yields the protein CASSEVDRGYEQYF.

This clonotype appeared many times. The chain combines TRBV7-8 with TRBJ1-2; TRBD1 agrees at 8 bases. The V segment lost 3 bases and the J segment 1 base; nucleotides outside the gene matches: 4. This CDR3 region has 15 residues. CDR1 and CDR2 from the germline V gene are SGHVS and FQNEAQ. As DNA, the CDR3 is TGTGCCAGCAGCTTGAAGACAGGGGTTAACTATGGCTACACCTTC. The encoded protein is CASSLKTGVNYGYTF.

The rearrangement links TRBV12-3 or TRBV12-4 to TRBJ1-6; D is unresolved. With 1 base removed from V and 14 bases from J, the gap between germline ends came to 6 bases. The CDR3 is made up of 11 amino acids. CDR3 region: CASSLGTSLHF. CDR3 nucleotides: TGTGCCAGCAGTTTAGGAACATCCCTCCACTTT.

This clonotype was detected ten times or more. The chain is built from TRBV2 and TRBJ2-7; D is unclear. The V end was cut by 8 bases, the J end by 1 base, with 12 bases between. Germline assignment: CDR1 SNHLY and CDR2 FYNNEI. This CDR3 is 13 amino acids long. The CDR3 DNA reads TGTGCCAGCTCCCGTGGAAGTTCCTACGAGCAGTACTTC. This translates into CASSRGSSYEQYF.

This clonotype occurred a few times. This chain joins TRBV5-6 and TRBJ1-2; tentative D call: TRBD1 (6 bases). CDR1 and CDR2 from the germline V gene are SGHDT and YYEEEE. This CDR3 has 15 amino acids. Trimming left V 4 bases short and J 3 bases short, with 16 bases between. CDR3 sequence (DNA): TGTGCCAGCAGCGAAGAACAGGGTATCGACTATGGCTACACCTTC. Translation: CASSEEQGIDYGYTF.

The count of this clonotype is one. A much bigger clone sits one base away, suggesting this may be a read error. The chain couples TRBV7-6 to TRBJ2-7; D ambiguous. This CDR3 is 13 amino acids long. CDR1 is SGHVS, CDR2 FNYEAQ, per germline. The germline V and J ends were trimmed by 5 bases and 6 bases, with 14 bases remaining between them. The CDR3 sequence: CASSGYSSCEQYF. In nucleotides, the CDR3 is TGTGCCAGCAGCGGATACTCTAGTTGCGAGCAGTACTTC. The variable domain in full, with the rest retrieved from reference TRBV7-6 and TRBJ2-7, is GAGVSQSPRYKVTKRGQDVALRCDPISGHVSLYWYRQALGQGPEFLTYFNYEAQQDKSGLPNDRFSAERPEGSISTLTIQRTEQRDSAMYRCASSGYSSCEQYFGPGTRLTVT.

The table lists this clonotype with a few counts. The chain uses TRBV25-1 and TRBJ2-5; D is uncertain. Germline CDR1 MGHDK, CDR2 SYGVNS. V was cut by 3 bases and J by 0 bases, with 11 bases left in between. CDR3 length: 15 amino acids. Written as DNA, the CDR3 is TGTGCCAGCAGTGATGCAGTAAGGTACCAAGAGACCCAGTACTTC. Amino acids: CASSDAVRYQETQYF. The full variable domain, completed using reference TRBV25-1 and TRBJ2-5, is EADIYQTPRYLVIGTGKKITLECSQTMGHDKMYWYQQDPGMELHLIHYSYGVNSTEKGDLSSESTVSRIRTEHFPLTLESARPSHTSQYLCASSDAVRYQETQYFGPGTRLLVL.

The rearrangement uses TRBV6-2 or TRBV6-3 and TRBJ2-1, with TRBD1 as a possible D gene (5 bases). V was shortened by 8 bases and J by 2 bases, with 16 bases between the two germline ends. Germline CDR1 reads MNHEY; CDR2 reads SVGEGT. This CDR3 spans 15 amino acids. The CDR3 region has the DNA TGTGCCAGCGGCGGACACCTCAGTCCCTACAATGAGCAGTTCTTC. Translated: CASGGHLSPYNEQFF.

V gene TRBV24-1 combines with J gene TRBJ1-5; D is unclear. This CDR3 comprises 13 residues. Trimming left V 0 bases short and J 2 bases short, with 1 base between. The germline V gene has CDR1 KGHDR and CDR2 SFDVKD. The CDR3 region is CATSDLGNQPQHF. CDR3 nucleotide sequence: TGTGCCACCAGTGATTTGGGCAATCAGCCCCAGCATTTT.

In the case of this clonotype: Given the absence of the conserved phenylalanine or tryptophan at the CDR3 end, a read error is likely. Written as DNA, the CDR3 is TGTGCCAGCAGTTTCACAGTACCCTACGAGCAGTACTTA. Its translation: CASSFTVPYEQYL. The V gene is TRBV12-3 or TRBV12-4, the J gene TRBJ2-7; D is unresolved. V dropped 3 bases and J dropped 2 bases, with 8 bases sitting between them. The CDR3 runs 13 residues.

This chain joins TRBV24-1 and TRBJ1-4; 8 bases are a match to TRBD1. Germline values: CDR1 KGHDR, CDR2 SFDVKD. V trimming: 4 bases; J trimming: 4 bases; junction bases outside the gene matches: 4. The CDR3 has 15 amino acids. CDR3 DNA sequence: TGTGCCACCAGTGACAACAGGGGGGATAATGAAAAACTGTTTTTT. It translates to CATSDNRGDNEKLFF.

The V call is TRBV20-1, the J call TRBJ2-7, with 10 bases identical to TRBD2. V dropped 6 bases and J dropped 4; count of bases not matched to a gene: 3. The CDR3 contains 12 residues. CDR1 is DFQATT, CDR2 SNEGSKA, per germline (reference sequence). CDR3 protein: CSAKTSGYEQYF. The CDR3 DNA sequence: TGCAGTGCAAAGACTAGCGGGTACGAGCAGTACTTC.

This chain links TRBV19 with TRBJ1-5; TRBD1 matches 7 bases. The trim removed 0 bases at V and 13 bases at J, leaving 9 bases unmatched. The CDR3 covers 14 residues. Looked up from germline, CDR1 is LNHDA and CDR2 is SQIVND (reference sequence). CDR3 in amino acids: CASSIDLGGDRQHF. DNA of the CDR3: TGTGCCAGTAGTATAGATCTGGGTGGGGACAGACAGCATTTT.

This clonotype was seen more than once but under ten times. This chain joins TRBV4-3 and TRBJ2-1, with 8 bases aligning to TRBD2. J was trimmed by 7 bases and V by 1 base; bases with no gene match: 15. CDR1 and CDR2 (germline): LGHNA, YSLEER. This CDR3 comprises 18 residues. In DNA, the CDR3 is TGCGCCAGCAGCCAAGCGGCGCGGGGTAGCGGGAAAAAAAATGAGCAGTTCTTC. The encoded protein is CASSQAARGSGKKNEQFF.

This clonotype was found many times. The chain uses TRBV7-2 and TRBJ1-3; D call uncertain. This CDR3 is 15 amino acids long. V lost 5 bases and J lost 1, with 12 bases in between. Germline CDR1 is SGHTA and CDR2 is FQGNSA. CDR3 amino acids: CASSATAGSGNTIYF. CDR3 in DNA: TGTGCCAGCAGCGCGACCGCAGGATCTGGAAACACCATATATTTT. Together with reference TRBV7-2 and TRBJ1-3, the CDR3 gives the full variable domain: GAGVSQSPSNKVTEKGKDVELRCDPISGHTALYWYRQSLGQGLEFLIYFQGNSAPDKSGLPSDRFSAERTGGSVSTLTIQRTQQEDSAVYLCASSATAGSGNTIYFGEGSWLTVV.

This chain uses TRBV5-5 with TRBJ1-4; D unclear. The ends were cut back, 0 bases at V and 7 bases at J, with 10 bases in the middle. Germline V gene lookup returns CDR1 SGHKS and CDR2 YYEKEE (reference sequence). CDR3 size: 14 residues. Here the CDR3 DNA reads TGTGCCAGCAGCTTGGGAAAGGGAGGTGAAAAACTGTTTTTT. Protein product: CASSLGKGGEKLFF.

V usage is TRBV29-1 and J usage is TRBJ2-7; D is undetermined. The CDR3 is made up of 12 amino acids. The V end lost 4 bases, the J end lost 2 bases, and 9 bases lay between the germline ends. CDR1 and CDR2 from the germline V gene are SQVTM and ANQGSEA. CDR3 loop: CSVGAGPYEQYF. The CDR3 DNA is TGCAGCGTTGGGGCAGGCCCCTACGAGCAGTACTTC.

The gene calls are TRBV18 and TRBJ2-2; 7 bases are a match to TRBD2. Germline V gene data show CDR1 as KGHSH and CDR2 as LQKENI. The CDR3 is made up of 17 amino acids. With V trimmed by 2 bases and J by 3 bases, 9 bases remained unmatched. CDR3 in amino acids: CASSPENPGLYTGELFF. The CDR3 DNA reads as TGTGCCAGCTCACCAGAAAATCCGGGACTATACACCGGGGAGCTGTTTTTT. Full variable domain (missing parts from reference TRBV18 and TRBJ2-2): NAGVMQNPRHLVRRRGQEARLRCSPMKGHSHVYWYRQLPEEGLKFMVYLQKENIIDESGMPKERFSAEFPKEGPSILRIQQVVRGDSAAYFCASSPENPGLYTGELFFGEGSRLTVL.

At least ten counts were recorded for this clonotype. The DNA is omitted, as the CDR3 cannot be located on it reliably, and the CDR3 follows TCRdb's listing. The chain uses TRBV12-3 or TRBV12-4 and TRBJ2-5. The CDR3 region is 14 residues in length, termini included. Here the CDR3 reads CASSFLAGRETQYF.

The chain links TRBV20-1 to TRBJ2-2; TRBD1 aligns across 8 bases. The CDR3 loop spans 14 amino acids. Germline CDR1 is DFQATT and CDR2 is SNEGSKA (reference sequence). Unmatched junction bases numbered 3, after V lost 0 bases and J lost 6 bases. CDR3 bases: TGCAGTGCTAGAGATGGCAGGGGGCCCGGGGAGCTGTTTTTT. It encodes CSARDGRGPGELFF.

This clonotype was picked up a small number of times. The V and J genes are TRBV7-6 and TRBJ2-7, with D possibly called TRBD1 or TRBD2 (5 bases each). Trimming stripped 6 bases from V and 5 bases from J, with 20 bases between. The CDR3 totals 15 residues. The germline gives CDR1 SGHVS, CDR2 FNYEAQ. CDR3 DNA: TGTGCCAGCAGACTAGGGCAGGGAAGAATTGACGAGCAGTACTTC. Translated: CASRLGQGRIDEQYF.

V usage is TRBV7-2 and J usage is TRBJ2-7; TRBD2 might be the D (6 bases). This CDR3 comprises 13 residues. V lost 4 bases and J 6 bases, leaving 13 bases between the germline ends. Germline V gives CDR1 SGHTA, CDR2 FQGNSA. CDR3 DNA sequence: TGTGCCAGCAGCTGGAGGGGTGTGAGCGAGCAGTACTTC. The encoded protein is CASSWRGVSEQYF.

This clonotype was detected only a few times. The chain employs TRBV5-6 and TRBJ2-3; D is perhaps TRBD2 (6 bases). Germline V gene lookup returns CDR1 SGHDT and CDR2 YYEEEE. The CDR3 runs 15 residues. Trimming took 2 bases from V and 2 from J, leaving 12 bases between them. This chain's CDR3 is CASSFRERITDTQYF. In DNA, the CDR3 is TGTGCCAGCAGCTTCCGGGAGCGGATCACAGATACGCAGTATTTT.